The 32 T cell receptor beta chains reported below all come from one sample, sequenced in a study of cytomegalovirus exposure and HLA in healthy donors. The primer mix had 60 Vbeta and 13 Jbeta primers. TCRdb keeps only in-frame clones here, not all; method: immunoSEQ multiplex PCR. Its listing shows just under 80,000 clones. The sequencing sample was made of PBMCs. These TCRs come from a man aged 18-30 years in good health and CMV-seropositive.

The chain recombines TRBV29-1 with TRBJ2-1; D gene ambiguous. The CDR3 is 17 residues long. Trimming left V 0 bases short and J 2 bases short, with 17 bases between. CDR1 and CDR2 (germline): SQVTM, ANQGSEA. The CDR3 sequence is CSVEDPITSPAYNEQFF. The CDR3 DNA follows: TGCAGCGTTGAAGATCCGATCACTTCCCCCGCCTACAATGAGCAGTTCTTC.

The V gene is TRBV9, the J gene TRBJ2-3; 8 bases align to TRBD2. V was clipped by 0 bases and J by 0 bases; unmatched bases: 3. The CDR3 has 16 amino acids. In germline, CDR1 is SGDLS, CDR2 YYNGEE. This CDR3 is CASSVGTSPSTDTQYF. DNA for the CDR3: TGTGCCAGCAGCGTAGGGACTAGCCCTAGCACAGATACGCAGTATTTT.

The CDR3 loop reads CASSLLGLAEQYF. The CDR3 DNA reads as TGTGCCAGCAGCTTACTGGGACTAGCGGAGCAGTATTTT. The rearrangement joins TRBV7-2 to TRBJ2-3, with TRBD2 matching over 11 bases. Germline V gene data show CDR1 as SGHTA and CDR2 as FQGNSA. After removal of 2 bases from V and 11 bases from J, the junction contained 3 bases not matched to a gene. This CDR3 spans 13 amino acids. Variable domain in full (rest from reference TRBV7-2 and TRBJ2-3): GAGVSQSPSNKVTEKGKDVELRCDPISGHTALYWYRQSLGQGLEFLIYFQGNSAPDKSGLPSDRFSAERTGGSVSTLTIQRTQQEDSAVYLCASSLLGLAEQYFGPGTRLTVL.

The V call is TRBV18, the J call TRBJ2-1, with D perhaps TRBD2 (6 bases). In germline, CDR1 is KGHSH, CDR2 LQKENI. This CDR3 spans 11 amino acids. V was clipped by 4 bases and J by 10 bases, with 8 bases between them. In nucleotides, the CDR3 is TGTGCCAGCTCACTGGGACTGGAGCAGTTCTTC. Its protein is CASSLGLEQFF.

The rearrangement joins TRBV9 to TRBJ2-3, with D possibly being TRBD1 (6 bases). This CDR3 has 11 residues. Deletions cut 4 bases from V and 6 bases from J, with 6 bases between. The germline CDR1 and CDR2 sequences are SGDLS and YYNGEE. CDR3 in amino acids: CASSTGDTQYF. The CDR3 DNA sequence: TGTGCCAGCAGCACAGGGGATACGCAGTATTTT.

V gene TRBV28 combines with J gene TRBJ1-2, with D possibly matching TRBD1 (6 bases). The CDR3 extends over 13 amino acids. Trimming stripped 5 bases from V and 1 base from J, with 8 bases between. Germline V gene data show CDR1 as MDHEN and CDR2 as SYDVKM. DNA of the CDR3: TGTGCCAGCAGTGGACAGATTAACTATGGCTACACCTTC. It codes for CASSGQINYGYTF.

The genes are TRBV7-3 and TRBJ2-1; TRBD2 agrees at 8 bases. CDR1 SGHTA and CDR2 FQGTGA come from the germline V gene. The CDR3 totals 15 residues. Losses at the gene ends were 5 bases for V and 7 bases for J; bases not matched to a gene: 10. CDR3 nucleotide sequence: TGTGCCAGCAGCGATCCGGGACTAGGGGGTAATGAGCAGTTCTTC. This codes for CASSDPGLGGNEQFF. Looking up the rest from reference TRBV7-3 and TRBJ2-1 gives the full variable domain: GAGVSQTPSNKVTEKGKYVELRCDPISGHTALYWYRQSLGQGPEFLIYFQGTGAADDSGLPNDRFFAVRPEGSVSTLKIQRTERGDSAVYLCASSDPGLGGNEQFFGPGTRLTVL.

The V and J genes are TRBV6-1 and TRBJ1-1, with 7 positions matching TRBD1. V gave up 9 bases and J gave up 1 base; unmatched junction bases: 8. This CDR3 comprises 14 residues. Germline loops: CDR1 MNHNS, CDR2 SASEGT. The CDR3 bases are TGTGCCAGTTACCAAACAGGGGAGAACACTGAAGCTTTCTTT. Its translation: CASYQTGENTEAFF.

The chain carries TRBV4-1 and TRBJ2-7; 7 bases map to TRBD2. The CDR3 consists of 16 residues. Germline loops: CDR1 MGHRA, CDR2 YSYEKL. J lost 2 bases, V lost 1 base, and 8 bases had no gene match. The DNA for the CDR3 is TGCGCCAGCAGCCAAGTCGTCCAGCGGGGCACCTACGAGCAGTACTTC. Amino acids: CASSQVVQRGTYEQYF.

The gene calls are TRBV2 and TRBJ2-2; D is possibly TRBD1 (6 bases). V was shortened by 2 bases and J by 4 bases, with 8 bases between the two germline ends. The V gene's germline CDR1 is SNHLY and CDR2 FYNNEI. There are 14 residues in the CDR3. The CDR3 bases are TGTGCCAGCAGTGAACCAGGGGCCACCGGGGAGCTGTTTTTT. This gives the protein CASSEPGATGELFF.

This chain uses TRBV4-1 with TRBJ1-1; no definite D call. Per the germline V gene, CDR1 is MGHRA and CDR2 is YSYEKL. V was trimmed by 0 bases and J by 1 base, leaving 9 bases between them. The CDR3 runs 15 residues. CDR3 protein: CASSQEVLRNTEAFF. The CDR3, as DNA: TGCGCCAGCAGCCAAGAAGTCCTAAGGAACACTGAAGCTTTCTTT.

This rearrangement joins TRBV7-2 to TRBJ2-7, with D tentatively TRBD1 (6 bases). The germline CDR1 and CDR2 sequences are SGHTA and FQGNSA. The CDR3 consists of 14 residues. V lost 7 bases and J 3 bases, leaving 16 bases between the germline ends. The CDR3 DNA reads TGTGCCAGCACCCTAGGACCAGGGGACTACGAGCAGTACTTC. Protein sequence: CASTLGPGDYEQYF.

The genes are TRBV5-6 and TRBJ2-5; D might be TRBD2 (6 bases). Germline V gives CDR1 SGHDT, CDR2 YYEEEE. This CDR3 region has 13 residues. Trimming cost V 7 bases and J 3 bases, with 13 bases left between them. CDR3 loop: CASGHGEEETQYF. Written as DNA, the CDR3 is TGTGCCAGCGGCCACGGGGAGGAAGAGACCCAGTACTTC. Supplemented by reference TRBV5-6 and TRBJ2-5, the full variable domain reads DAGVTQSPTHLIKTRGQQVTLRCSPKSGHDTVSWYQQALGQGPQFIFQYYEEEERQRGNFPDRFSGHQFPNYSSELNVNALLLGDSALYLCASGHGEEETQYFGPGTRLLVL.

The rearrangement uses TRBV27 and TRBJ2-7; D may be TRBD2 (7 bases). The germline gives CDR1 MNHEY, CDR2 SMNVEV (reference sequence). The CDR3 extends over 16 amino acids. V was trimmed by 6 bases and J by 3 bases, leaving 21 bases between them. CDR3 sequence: CASSPSGGRNRYEQYF. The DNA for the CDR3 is TGTGCCAGCAGCCCCTCCGGGGGGCGGAATCGCTACGAGCAGTACTTC.

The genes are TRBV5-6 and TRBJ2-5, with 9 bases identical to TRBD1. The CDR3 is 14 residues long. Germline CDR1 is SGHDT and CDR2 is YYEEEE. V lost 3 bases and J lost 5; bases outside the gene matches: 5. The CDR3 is CASSSYRGLETQYF. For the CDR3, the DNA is TGTGCCAGCAGCTCCTACAGGGGGCTTGAGACCCAGTACTTC.

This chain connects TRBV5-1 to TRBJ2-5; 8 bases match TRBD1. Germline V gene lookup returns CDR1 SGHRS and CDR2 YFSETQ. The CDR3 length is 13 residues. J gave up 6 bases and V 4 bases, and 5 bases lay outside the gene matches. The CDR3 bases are TGCGCCAGCAGCGCGACAGGGGTGCAGACCCAGTACTTC. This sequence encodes CASSATGVQTQYF. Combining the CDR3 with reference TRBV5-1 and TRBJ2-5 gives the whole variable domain KAGVTQTPRYLIKTRGQQVTLSCSPISGHRSVSWYQQTPGQGLQFLFEYFSETQRNKGNFPGRFSGRQFSNSRSEMNVSTLELGDSALYLCASSATGVQTQYFGPGTRLLVL.

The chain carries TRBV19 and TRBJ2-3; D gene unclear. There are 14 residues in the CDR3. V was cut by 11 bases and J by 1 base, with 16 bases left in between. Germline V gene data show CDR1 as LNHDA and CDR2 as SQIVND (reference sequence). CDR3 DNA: TGTGCCGCCCAGAAGACATACCGCACAGATACGCAGTATTTT. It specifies CAAQKTYRTDTQYF.

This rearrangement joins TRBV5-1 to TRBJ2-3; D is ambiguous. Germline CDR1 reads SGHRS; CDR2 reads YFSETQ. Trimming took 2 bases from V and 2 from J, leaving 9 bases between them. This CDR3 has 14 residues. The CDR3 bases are TGCGCCAGCAGCTTCCAGGCCTCCACAGATACGCAGTATTTT. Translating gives CASSFQASTDTQYF. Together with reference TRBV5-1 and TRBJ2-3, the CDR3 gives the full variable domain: KAGVTQTPRYLIKTRGQQVTLSCSPISGHRSVSWYQQTPGQGLQFLFEYFSETQRNKGNFPGRFSGRQFSNSRSEMNVSTLELGDSALYLCASSFQASTDTQYFGPGTRLTVL.

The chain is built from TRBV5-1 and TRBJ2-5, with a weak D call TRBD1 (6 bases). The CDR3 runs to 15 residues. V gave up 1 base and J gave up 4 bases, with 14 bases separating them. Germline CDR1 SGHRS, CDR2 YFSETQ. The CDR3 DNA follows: TGCGCCAGCAGCTTGCAGGGGCGAATCCTAGAGACCCAGTACTTC. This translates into CASSLQGRILETQYF.

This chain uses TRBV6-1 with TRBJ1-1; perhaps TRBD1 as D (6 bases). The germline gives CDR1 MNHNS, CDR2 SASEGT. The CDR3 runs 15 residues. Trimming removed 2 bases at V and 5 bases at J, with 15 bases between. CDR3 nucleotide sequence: TGTGCCAGCAGTGAATTTTGGGGGGGCCGGACTGAAGCTTTCTTT. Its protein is CASSEFWGGRTEAFF.

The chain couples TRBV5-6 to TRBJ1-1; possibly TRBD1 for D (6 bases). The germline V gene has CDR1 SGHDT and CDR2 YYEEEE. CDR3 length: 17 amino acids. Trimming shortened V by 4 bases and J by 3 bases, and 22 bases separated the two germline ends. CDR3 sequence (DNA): TGTGCCAGCAGCCCCGAGGGGGGGCGACGTGGCGACACTGAAGCTTTCTTT. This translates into CASSPEGGRRGDTEAFF.

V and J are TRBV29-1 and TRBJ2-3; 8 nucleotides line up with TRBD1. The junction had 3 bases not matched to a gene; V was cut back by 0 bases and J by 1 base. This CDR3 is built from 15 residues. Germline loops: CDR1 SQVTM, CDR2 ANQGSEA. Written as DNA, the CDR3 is TGCAGCGTTGAAGACACAGGGGGTGGCACAGATACGCAGTATTTT. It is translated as CSVEDTGGGTDTQYF.

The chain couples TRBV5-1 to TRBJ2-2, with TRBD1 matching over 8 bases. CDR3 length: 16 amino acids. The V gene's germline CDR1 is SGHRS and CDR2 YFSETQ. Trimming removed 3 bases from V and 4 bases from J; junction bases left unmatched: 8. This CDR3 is CASSSKQGGITGELFF. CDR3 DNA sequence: TGCGCCAGCAGCTCAAAACAGGGGGGAATCACCGGGGAGCTGTTTTTT.

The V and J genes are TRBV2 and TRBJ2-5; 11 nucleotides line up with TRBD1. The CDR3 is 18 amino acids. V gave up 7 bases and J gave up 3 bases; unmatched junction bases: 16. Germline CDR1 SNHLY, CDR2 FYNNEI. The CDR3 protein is CASTSPPRRDRGEETQYF. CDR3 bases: TGTGCCAGCACCTCACCGCCTCGCCGGGACAGGGGGGAAGAGACCCAGTACTTC.

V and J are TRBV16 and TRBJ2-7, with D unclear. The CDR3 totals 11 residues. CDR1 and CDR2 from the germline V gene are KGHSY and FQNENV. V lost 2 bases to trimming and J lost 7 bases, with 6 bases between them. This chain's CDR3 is CASSQSREQYF. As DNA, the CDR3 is TGTGCCAGCAGCCAAAGTCGGGAGCAGTACTTC.

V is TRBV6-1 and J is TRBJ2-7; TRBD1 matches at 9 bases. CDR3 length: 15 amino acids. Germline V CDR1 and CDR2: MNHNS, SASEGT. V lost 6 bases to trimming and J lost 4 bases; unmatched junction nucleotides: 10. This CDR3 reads CASRESGTGFYEQYF. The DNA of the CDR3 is TGTGCCAGCAGGGAGTCCGGGACAGGGTTTTACGAGCAGTACTTC.

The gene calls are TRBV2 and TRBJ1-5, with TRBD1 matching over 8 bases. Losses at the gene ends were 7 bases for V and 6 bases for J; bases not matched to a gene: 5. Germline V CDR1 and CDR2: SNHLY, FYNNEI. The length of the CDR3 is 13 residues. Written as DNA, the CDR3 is TGTGCCAGCACCCCAGGGGGCGGTCAGCCCCAGCATTTT. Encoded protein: CASTPGGGQPQHF.

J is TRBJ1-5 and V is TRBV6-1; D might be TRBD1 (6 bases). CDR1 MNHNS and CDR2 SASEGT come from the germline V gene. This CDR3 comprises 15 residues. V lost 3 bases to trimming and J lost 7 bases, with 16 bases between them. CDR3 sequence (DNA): TGTGCCAGCAGTGATGAGGCGGGGGGGGCCCAGCCCCAGCATTTT. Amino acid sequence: CASSDEAGGAQPQHF.

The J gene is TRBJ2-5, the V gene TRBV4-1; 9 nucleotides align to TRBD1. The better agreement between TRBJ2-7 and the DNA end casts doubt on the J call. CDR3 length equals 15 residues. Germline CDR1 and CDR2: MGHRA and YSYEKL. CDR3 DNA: TGCGCCAGCAGCCGAACCCCGGGACAGGGCTACGAGCAGTACTTC. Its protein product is CASSRTPGQGYEQYF.

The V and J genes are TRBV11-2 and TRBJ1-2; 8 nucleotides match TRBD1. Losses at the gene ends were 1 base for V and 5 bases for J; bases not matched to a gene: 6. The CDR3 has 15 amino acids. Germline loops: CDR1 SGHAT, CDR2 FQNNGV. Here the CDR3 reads CASSLAAGTGYGYTF. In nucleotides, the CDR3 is TGTGCCAGCAGCTTAGCGGCCGGGACAGGATATGGCTACACCTTC.

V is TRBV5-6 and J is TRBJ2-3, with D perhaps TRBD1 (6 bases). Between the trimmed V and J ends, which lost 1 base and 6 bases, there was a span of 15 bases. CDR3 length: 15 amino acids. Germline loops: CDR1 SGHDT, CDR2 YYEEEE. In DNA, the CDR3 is TGTGCCAGCAGCTTGCCCGCCAGGGGATCCGATACGCAGTATTTT. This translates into CASSLPARGSDTQYF.

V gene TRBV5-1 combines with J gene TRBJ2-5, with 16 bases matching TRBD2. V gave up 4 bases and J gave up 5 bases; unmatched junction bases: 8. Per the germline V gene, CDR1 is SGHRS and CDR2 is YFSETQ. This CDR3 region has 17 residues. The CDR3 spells CASSPGTSGRALETQYF. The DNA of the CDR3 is TGCGCCAGCAGCCCTGGGACTAGCGGGAGGGCCCTTGAGACCCAGTACTTC. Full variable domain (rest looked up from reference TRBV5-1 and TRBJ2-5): KAGVTQTPRYLIKTRGQQVTLSCSPISGHRSVSWYQQTPGQGLQFLFEYFSETQRNKGNFPGRFSGRQFSNSRSEMNVSTLELGDSALYLCASSPGTSGRALETQYFGPGTRLLVL.